This T cell receptor beta chain was documented in a study of cytotoxic CD8 clonotypes in ibrutinib-treated CLL. Study-wide background: After a median of approximately 70 months, roughly 14 patients stayed remitted and approximately 12 progressed; responses had been partial in around 25 and complete in 2.

Study outcomes and limitations: Clonality was elevated at ibrutinib response and had returned toward baseline at progression.

Trimming removed 5 bases from V and 12 bases from J, with 11 bases in between. Germline-derived CDR1 and CDR2 are MDHEN and SYDVKM. The CDR3 is 11 amino acids. Libraries were prepared by immunoSEQ multiplex PCR; TCRdb keeps only in-frame clonotypes and omits some of them. The sample lists 300,000 to 350,000 clones; just under 80% were seen once. In regard to this clone: Its antigen is not known.

V and J are TRBV28 and TRBJ2-1, with D unresolved. Here the sequenced sample was PBMCs, taken before ibrutinib treatment. The receptor was derived from a human donor with chronic lymphocytic leukemia. CDR3 residues: CASSISRGQFF. CDR3 coding DNA: TGTGCCAGCAGTATCTCCCGAGGGCAGTTCTTC.